The sequence of this T cell receptor (beta chain) was determined in a study of T-cell memory formation after mild COVID-19. Study-level results: Nothing showed for sure that second-wave clones peaking on day 37 were SARS-CoV-2 specific.

As regards this clonotype: Its antigen remains unknown.

TCRdb analysed the 5' RACE reads with MiXCR anew, one entry per CDR3 protein. The sample lists about 450,000 distinct CDR3 sequences, 20% to 30% occurring once. The source is an adult woman who had mild COVID-19 (a few samples of this study predate the infection). Cell type and time point are not known. The specimen was PBMCs or a T cell subset sorted from them (not recorded which).

The CDR3 region is CASSPTGTIPSGEQFF. Written as DNA, the CDR3 is TGTGCCAGCAGTCCAACGGGGACTATTCCATCTGGTGAGCAGTTCTTC. The chain carries TRBV6-5 and TRBJ2-1; TRBD2 matches at 7 bases. From germline, CDR1 is MNHEY and CDR2 SVGAGI. With V trimmed by 5 bases and J by 9 bases, 16 bases remained unmatched. The CDR3 is 16 residues long.